A single sample gave rise to the 19 T cell receptor beta chains below, sequenced in a study of blood T cell repertoires in COVID-19. The method was immunoSEQ multiplex PCR; TCRdb's version includes in-frame clones alone and lacks a portion of them. In the table there are 300,000 or so clones, 85% to 90% of which are singletons. The sample comprised PBMCs or T cells enriched from blood (not recorded which). All receptors derive from a young woman who had recovered from COVID-19.

The genes are TRBV5-1 and TRBJ1-1; D is perhaps TRBD1 (5 bases). Germline values: CDR1 SGHRS, CDR2 YFSETQ. V lost 0 bases, J lost 1 base, and 16 bases lay in between. The CDR3 sequence is 17 residues long. DNA for the CDR3: TGCGCCAGCAGCTTGGGACCCCAGGGTGTAGGGAACACTGAAGCTTTCTTT. This codes for CASSLGPQGVGNTEAFF.

The chain recombines TRBV7-9 with TRBJ2-7; D is unclear. The V gene's germline CDR1 is SEHNR and CDR2 FQNEAQ (reference sequence). Trimming left V 5 bases short and J 3 bases short, with 11 bases between. The CDR3 is made up of 13 amino acids. CDR3 coding DNA: TGTGCCAGCAGCACTCGACTGAACTACGAGCAGTACTTC. This translates into CASSTRLNYEQYF. The variable domain in full, with the rest retrieved from reference TRBV7-9 and TRBJ2-7, is DTGVSQNPRHKITKRGQNVTFRCDPISEHNRLYWYRQTLGQGPEFLTYFQNEAQLEKSRLLSDRFSAERPKGSFSTLEIQRTEQGDSAMYLCASSTRLNYEQYFGPGTRLTVT.

The rearrangement joins TRBV29-1 to TRBJ1-1; TRBD1 might be the D (5 bases). This CDR3 is 13 amino acids long. Germline loops: CDR1 SQVTM, CDR2 ANQGSEA. Trimming took off 2 bases at V and 3 bases at J, with 10 bases between the two ends. CDR3 DNA: TGCAGCGTTGAACCGGGGGTATACACTGAAGCTTTCTTT. It yields the protein CSVEPGVYTEAFF.

This chain joins TRBV27 and TRBJ1-5; D is perhaps TRBD1 (6 bases). Deletions cut 4 bases from V and 2 bases from J, with 12 bases between. CDR3 length equals 15 residues. CDR1 MNHEY and CDR2 SMNVEV come from the germline V gene (reference sequence). CDR3 region: CASSYGGRGNQPQHF. The DNA of the CDR3 is TGTGCCAGCAGTTACGGGGGGCGGGGCAATCAGCCCCAGCATTTT.

This chain links TRBV28 with TRBJ1-6, with D perhaps matching TRBD1 (5 bases). There are 12 residues in the CDR3. The V gene lost 11 bases and the J gene lost 5 bases, with 10 bases spanning the gap. The germline V gene encodes CDR1 MDHEN and CDR2 SYDVKM. The CDR3 is CAGAGNNSPLHF. In DNA, the CDR3 is TGTGCCGGGGCTGGAAATAATTCACCCCTCCACTTT.

This rearrangement joins TRBV27 to TRBJ1-1; 10 nucleotides line up with TRBD1. Trimming cost V 5 bases and J 4 bases; bases outside gene matches: 10. The germline CDR1 and CDR2 sequences are MNHEY and SMNVEV (reference sequence). The CDR3 length is 16 residues. In DNA form, the CDR3 reads TGTGCCAGCAGTGAGACAGGGGGCGCTTTGGGCACTGAAGCTTTCTTT. This encodes CASSETGGALGTEAFF.

The V and J genes are TRBV18 and TRBJ1-2; the match to TRBD1 covers 8 bases. The CDR3 covers 16 residues. J gave up 4 bases and V 3 bases, and 10 bases lay outside the gene matches. CDR1 is KGHSH, CDR2 LQKENI, per germline. The chain's CDR3 is CASSPDREGFRYGYTF. The CDR3 DNA sequence: TGTGCCAGCTCACCGGACAGGGAAGGGTTTCGCTATGGCTACACCTTC.

This clone has just one count. The chain has TRBV5-1 and TRBJ2-3, with D uncertain. The CDR3 has 15 amino acids. Germline V gives CDR1 SGHRS, CDR2 YFSETQ. Trimming took off 1 base at V and 0 bases at J, with 9 bases between the two ends. The CDR3 is CASSLSRFSTDTQYF. The CDR3 DNA sequence: TGCGCCAGCAGCTTGTCACGGTTTAGCACAGATACGCAGTATTTT.

J is TRBJ1-2 and V is TRBV5-6, with D tentatively TRBD1 (5 bases). From germline, CDR1 is SGHDT and CDR2 YYEEEE. Trimming pared 0 bases from V and 8 bases from J, leaving 14 bases between. There are 14 residues in the CDR3. CDR3 protein: CASSLVGARMGYTF. The CDR3 DNA is TGTGCCAGCAGCTTGGTTGGGGCGCGTATGGGCTACACCTTC.

This chain joins TRBV9 and TRBJ2-2, with a possible D match to TRBD1 (5 bases). This CDR3 contains 14 residues. Trimming took off 3 bases at V and 3 bases at J, with 9 bases between the two ends. Germline loops: CDR1 SGDLS, CDR2 YYNGEE. The CDR3 DNA is TGTGCCAGCAGCGAGACAGATTACACCGGGGAGCTGTTTTTT. Residues: CASSETDYTGELFF.

V is TRBV2 and J is TRBJ2-7; TRBD1 matches 9 bases. Germline V gene lookup returns CDR1 SNHLY and CDR2 FYNNEI. V was pared by 1 base and J by 6 bases, with 22 bases of the junction left unmatched. The CDR3 is 20 amino acids. The CDR3 loop is CASSEDQSLRLDRGKGEQYF. The CDR3, as DNA: TGTGCCAGCAGTGAAGATCAATCGCTCCGTCTAGACAGGGGGAAGGGCGAGCAGTACTTC.

The rearrangement links TRBV28 to TRBJ1-2, with D perhaps matching TRBD1 (5 bases). Between the trimmed V and J ends, which lost 5 bases and 2 bases, there was a span of 6 bases. CDR1 MDHEN and CDR2 SYDVKM come from the germline V gene. The CDR3 has 12 residues. In DNA form, the CDR3 reads TGTGCCAGCAGTGGGGGGAACTATGGCTACACCTTC. This codes for CASSGGNYGYTF.

J is TRBJ1-5 and V is TRBV18; TRBD1 matches 8 bases. CDR3 length equals 17 residues. V lost 3 bases, J lost 0 bases, and 7 bases stayed unmatched. Germline V CDR1 and CDR2: KGHSH, LQKENI. The CDR3 is CASSPSGTGLSNQPQHF. The CDR3 DNA follows: TGTGCCAGCTCACCCTCGGGGACAGGACTTAGCAATCAGCCCCAGCATTTT. Supplemented by reference TRBV18 and TRBJ1-5, the full variable domain reads NAGVMQNPRHLVRRRGQEARLRCSPMKGHSHVYWYRQLPEEGLKFMVYLQKENIIDESGMPKERFSAEFPKEGPSILRIQQVVRGDSAAYFCASSPSGTGLSNQPQHFGDGTRLSIL.

The J gene is TRBJ1-2, the V gene TRBV5-1; D unresolved. V dropped 1 base and J dropped 5 bases, with 6 bases sitting between them. CDR1 and CDR2 from the germline V gene are SGHRS and YFSETQ. The length of the CDR3 is 12 residues. The CDR3, as DNA: TGCGCCAGCAGCTTGTCGGGATATGGCTACACCTTC. It yields the protein CASSLSGYGYTF.

This clone was picked up one time. The chain links TRBV30 to TRBJ1-1; D is unclear. Germline V CDR1 and CDR2: GTSNPN, SVGIG (reference sequence). V lost 0 bases, J lost 7 bases, and 9 bases lay in between. This CDR3 has 12 residues. This chain's CDR3 is CAWSVLGLEAFF. The CDR3 nucleotides are TGTGCCTGGAGTGTTTTGGGCCTTGAAGCTTTCTTT. Variable domain in full (rest from reference TRBV30 and TRBJ1-1): SQTIHQWPATLVQPVGSPLSLECTVEGTSNPNLYWYRQAAGRGLQLLFYSVGIGQISSEVPQNLSASRPQDRQFILSSKKLLLSDSGFYLCAWSVLGLEAFFGQGTRLTVV.

V is TRBV5-1 and J is TRBJ1-4; possibly TRBD1 for D (5 bases). Trimming left V 5 bases short and J 3 bases short, with 17 bases between. Per the germline V gene, CDR1 is SGHRS and CDR2 is YFSETQ. This CDR3 has 16 residues. CDR3 bases: TGCGCCAGCAGTTCCACGTCAGGGCATTCTAATGAAAAACTGTTTTTT. Its protein product is CASSSTSGHSNEKLFF.

This clone was counted only a few times. The J gene is TRBJ1-1, the V gene TRBV6-6; TRBD1 matches 12 bases. The V segment lost 5 bases and the J segment 10 bases; nucleotides outside the gene matches: 14. The CDR3 is 16 amino acids. The V gene's germline CDR1 is MNHNY and CDR2 SVGAGI (reference sequence). The CDR3 reads CASSRPGQGALSVAFF. The CDR3 nucleotides are TGTGCCAGCAGTCGACCGGGACAGGGGGCGCTTTCCGTAGCTTTCTTT.

The J gene is TRBJ2-7, the V gene TRBV2; 9 bases line up with TRBD1. In germline, CDR1 is SNHLY, CDR2 FYNNEI. The trim removed 8 bases at V and 7 bases at J, leaving 15 bases unmatched. The CDR3 is made up of 15 amino acids. DNA of the CDR3: TGTGCCAGCGGCCGTCTACGGACAGGGGCGGGAGAGCAGTACTTC. This gives the protein CASGRLRTGAGEQYF.

This sequence joins TRBV2 and TRBJ2-5; TRBD2 matches 16 bases. The CDR3 spans 19 residues. The V and J ends lost 5 bases and 0 bases, in that order; junction bases with no gene match: 9. Germline V lookup: CDR1 SNHLY, CDR2 FYNNEI. As DNA, the CDR3 is TGTGCCAGCAGTACCCGCGGGACTAGCGGGGGGGGATACCAAGAGACCCAGTACTTC. This codes for CASSTRGTSGGGYQETQYF.